This TCR beta chain was documented in a study of cytomegalovirus exposure and HLA in healthy donors. General observations from the study: The study recorded around 160 TCR beta chains that were cytomegalovirus-associated. Previously analyzed data showed that most TCR beta V segments were productive at a frequency of about 87% or about 30%. Immune exposure data for these donors was limited to CMV serostatus.

The PCR had 60 Vbeta and 13 Jbeta primers. This table comes from immunoSEQ multiplex PCR, and its TCRdb copy is limited to in-frame clones, with some not included. Of some 190,000 clones in the sample, 86% were seen once. Comments on this clone: Its antigen is unidentified.

Despite likely unrecorded immune exposures, the donors were nominally healthy at the time of sampling. V dropped 7 bases and J dropped 4; count of bases not matched to a gene: 6. Germline V lookup: CDR1 SNHLY, CDR2 FYNNEI. CDR3 length: 14 residues. The source material was PBMCs. The origin of this receptor is a woman aged 25 to 39 in good health and CMV-seronegative. The chain carries TRBV2 and TRBJ2-5; 10 bases fit TRBD2. This CDR3 reads CASKSGGVLETQYF. CDR3 coding DNA: TGTGCCAGCAAGAGCGGGGGGGTCCTAGAGACCCAGTACTTC.